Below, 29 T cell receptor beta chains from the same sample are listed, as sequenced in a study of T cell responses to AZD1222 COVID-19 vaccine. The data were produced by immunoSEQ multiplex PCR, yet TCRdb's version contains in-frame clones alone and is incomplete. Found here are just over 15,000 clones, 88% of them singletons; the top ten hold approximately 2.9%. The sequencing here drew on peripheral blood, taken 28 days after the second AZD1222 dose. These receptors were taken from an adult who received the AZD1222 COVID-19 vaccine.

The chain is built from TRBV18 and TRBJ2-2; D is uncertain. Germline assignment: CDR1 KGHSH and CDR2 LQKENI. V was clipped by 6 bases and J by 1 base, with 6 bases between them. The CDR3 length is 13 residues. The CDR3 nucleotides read TGTGCCAGCTCCTCAGGGAACACCGGGGAGCTGTTTTTT. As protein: CASSSGNTGELFF.

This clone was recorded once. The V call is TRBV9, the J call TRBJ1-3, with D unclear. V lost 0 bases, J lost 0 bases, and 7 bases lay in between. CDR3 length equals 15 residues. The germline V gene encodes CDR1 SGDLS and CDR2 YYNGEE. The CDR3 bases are TGTGCCAGCAGCGTAGGGACGGACTCTGGAAACACCATATATTTT. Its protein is CASSVGTDSGNTIYF.

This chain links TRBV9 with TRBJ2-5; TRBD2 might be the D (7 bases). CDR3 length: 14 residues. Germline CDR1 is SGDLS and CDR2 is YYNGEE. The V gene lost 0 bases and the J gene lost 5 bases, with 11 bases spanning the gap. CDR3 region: CASSVVGGAETQYF. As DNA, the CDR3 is TGTGCCAGCAGCGTAGTGGGGGGGGCGGAGACCCAGTACTTC.

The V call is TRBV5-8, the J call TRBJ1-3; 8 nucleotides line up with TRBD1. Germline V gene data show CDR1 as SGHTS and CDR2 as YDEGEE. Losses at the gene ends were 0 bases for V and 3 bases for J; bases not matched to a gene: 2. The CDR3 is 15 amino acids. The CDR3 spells CASSLGQGNGNTIYF. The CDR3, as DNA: TGTGCCAGCAGCTTGGGACAGGGGAATGGAAACACCATATATTTT.

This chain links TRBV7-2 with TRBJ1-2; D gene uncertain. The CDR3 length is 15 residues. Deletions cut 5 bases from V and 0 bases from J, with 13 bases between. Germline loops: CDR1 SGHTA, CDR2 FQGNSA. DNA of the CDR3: TGTGCCAGCAGCCCGGGGTCGGCCGCTAACTATGGCTACACCTTC. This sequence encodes CASSPGSAANYGYTF.

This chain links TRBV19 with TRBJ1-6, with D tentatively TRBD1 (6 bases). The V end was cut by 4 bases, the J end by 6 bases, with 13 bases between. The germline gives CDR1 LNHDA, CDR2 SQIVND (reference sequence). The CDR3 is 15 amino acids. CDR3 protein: CASSTGTYSNSPLHF. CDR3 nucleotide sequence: TGTGCCAGTAGTACCGGGACATACTCTAATTCACCCCTCCACTTT.

CDR3 sequence reads: CASSFRRGDTDTQYF. The CDR3 region has the DNA TGTGCCAGCAGCTTTCGGCGGGGGGATACAGATACGCAGTATTTT. J is TRBJ2-3 and V is TRBV7-2; 8 bases align to TRBD2. Germline CDR1 SGHTA, CDR2 FQGNSA. V shed 3 bases, J shed 3 bases, and the junction held 5 bases outside the gene matches. This CDR3 contains 15 residues.

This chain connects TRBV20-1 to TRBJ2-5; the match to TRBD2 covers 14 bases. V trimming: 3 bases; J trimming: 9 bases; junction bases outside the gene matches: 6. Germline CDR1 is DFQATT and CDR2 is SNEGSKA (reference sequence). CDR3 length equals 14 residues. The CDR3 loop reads CSASPPTSGGAQYF. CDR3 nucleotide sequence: TGCAGTGCTAGTCCCCCGACTAGCGGGGGGGCCCAGTACTTC.

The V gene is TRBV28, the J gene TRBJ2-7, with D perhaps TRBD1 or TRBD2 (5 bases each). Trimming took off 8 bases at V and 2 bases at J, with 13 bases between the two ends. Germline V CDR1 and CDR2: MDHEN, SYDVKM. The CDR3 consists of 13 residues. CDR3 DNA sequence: TGTGCCAGCGGGGGACCGGGGACCTACGAGCAGTACTTC. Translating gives CASGGPGTYEQYF.

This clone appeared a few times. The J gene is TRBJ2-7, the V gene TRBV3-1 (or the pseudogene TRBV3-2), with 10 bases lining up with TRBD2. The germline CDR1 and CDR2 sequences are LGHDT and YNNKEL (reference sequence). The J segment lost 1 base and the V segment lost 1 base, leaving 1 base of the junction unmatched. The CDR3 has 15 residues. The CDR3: CASSQGLAGSYEQYF. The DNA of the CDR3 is TGTGCCAGCAGCCAAGGACTAGCGGGTTCCTACGAGCAGTACTTC.

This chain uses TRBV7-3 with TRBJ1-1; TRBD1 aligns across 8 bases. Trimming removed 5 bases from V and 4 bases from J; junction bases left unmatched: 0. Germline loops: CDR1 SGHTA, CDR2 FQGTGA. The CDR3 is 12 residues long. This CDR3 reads CASSTGGTEAFF. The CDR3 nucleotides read TGTGCCAGCAGCACAGGGGGCACTGAAGCTTTCTTT.

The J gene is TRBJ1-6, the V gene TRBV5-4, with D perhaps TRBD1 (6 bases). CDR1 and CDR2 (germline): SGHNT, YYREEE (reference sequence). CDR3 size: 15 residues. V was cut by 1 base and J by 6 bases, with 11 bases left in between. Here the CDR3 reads CASSLNGGLNSPLHF. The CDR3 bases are TGTGCCAGCAGCTTGAACGGGGGGCTTAATTCACCCCTCCACTTT.

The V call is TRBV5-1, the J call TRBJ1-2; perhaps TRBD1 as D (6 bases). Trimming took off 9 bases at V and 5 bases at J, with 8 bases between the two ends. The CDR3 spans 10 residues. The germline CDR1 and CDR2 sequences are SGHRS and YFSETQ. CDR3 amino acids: CANTGYGYTF. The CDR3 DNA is TGCGCCAACACAGGGTATGGCTACACCTTC. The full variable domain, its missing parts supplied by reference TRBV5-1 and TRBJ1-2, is KAGVTQTPRYLIKTRGQQVTLSCSPISGHRSVSWYQQTPGQGLQFLFEYFSETQRNKGNFPGRFSGRQFSNSRSEMNVSTLELGDSALYLCANTGYGYTFGSGTRLTVV.

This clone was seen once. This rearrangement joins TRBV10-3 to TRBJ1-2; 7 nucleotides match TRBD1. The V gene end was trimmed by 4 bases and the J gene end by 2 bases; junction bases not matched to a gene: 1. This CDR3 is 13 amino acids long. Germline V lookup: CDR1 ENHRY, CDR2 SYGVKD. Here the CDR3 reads CAISVGQNYGYTF. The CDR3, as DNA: TGTGCCATCAGTGTGGGACAGAACTATGGCTACACCTTC.

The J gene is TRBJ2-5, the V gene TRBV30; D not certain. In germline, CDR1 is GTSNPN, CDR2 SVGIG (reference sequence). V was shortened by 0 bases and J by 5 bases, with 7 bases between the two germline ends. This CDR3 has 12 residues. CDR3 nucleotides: TGTGCCTGGAGTGTAGTTGCGGAGACCCAGTACTTC. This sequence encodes CAWSVVAETQYF.

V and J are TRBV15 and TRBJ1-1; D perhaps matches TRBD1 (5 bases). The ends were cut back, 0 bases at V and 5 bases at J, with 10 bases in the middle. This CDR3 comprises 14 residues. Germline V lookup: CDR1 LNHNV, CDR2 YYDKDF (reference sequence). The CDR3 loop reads CATSRDLGTTEAFF. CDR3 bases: TGTGCCACCAGCAGAGATTTGGGGACGACTGAAGCTTTCTTT.

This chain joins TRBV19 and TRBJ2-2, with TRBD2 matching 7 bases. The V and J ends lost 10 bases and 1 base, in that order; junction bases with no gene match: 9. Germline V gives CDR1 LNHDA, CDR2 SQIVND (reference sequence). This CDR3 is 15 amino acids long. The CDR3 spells CATTLGGVNTGELFF. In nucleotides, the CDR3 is TGTGCCACCACCCTGGGGGGGGTGAACACCGGGGAGCTGTTTTTT.

CDR3 region: CASSQEGGGPNYGYTF. The CDR3 coding sequence is TGCGCCAGCAGCCAAGAAGGAGGAGGGCCGAACTATGGCTACACCTTC. The genes are TRBV4-3 and TRBJ1-2; D is ambiguous. Per germline, CDR1 LGHNA and CDR2 YSLEER. The V end lost 0 bases, the J end lost 2 bases, and 13 bases lay between the germline ends. The CDR3 runs to 16 residues.

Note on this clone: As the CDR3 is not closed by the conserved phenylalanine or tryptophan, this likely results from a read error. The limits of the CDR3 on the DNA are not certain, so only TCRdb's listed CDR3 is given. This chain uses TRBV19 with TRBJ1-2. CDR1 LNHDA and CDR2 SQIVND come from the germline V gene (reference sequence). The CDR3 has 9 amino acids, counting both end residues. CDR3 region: CASTGSARS.

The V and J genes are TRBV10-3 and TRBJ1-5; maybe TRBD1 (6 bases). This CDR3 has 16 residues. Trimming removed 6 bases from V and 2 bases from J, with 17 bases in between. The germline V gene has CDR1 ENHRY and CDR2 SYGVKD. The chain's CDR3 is CAISLQGGEGNQPQHF. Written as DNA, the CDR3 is TGTGCCATCAGCCTACAGGGCGGCGAAGGCAATCAGCCCCAGCATTTT.

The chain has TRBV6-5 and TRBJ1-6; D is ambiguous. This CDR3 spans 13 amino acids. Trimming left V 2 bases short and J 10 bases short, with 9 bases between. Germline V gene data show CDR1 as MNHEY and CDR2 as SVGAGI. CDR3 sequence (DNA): TGTGCCAGCAGTTACAGGTTGGACTCACCCCTCCACTTT. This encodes CASSYRLDSPLHF.

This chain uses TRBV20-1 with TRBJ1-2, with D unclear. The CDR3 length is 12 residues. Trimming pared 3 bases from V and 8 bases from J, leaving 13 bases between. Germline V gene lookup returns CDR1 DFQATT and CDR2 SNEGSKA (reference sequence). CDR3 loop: CSASPGGRGYTF. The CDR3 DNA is TGCAGTGCTAGTCCCGGAGGGAGGGGCTACACCTTC.

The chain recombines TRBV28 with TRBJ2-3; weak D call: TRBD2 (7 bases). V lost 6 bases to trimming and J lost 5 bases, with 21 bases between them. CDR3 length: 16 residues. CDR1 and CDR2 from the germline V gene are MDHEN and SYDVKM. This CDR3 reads CASSLVGGGLEDTQYF. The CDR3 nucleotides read TGTGCCAGCAGCTTAGTGGGGGGGGGCCTGGAAGATACGCAGTATTTT.

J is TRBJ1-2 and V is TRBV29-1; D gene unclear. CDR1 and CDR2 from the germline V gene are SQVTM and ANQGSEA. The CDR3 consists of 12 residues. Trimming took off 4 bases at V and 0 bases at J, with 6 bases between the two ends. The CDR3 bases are TGCAGCGTTGTAAGACCTAACTATGGCTACACCTTC. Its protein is CSVVRPNYGYTF.

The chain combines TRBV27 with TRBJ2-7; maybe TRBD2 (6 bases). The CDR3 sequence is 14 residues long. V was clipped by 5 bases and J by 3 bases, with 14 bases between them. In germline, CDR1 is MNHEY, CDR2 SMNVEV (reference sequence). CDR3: CASSQTGLNYEQYF. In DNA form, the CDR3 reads TGTGCCAGCAGTCAAACGGGACTTAACTACGAGCAGTACTTC.

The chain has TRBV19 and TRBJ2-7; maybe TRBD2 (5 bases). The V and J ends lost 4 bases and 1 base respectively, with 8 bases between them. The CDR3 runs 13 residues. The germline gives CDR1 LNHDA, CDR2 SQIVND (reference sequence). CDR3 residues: CASSSRESYEQYF. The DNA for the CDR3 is TGTGCCAGTAGTAGTCGGGAATCCTACGAGCAGTACTTC.

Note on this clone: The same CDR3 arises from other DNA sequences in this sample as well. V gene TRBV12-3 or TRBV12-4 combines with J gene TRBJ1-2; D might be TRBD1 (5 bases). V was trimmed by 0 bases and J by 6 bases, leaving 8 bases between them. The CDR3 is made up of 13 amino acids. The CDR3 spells CASSLAGADGYTF. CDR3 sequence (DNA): TGTGCCAGCAGTTTAGCAGGGGCTGATGGCTACACCTTC.

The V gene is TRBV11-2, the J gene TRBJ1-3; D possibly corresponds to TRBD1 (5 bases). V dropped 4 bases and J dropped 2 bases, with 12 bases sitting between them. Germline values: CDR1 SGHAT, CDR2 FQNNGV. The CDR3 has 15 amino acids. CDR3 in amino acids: CASSSLGGAGNTIYF. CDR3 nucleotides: TGTGCCAGCAGCTCCCTCGGGGGGGCTGGAAACACCATATATTTT. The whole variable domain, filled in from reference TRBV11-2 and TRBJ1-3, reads EAGVAQSPRYKIIEKRQSVAFWCNPISGHATLYWYQQILGQGPKLLIQFQNNGVVDDSQLPKDRFSAERLKGVDSTLKIQPAKLEDSAVYLCASSSLGGAGNTIYFGEGSWLTVV.

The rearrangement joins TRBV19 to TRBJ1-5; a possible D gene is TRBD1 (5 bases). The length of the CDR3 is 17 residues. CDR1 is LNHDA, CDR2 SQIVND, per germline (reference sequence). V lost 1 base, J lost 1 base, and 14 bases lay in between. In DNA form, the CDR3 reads TGTGCCAGTAGTATAGCACAGGTCGGGTTAAGCAATCAGCCCCAGCATTTT. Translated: CASSIAQVGLSNQPQHF. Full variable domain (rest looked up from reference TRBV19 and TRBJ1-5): DGGITQSPKYLFRKEGQNVTLSCEQNLNHDAMYWYRQDPGQGLRLIYYSQIVNDFQKGDIAEGYSVSREKKESFPLTVTSAQKNPTAFYLCASSIAQVGLSNQPQHFGDGTRLSIL.